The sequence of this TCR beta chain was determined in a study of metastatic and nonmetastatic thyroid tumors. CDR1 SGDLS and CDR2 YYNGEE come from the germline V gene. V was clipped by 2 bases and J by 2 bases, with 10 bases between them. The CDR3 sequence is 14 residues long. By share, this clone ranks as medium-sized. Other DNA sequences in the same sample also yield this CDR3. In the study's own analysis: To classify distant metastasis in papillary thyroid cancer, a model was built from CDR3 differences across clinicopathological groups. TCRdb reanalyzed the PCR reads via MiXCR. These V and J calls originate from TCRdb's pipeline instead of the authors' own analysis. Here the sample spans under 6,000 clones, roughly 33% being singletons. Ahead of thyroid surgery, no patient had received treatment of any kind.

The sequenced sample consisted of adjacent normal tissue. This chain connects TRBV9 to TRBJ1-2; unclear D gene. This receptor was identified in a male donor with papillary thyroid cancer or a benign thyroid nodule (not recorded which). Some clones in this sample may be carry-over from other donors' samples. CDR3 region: CASSVAGRNYGYTF. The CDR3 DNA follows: TGTGCCAGCAGCGTGGCAGGTAGGAACTATGGCTACACCTTC.